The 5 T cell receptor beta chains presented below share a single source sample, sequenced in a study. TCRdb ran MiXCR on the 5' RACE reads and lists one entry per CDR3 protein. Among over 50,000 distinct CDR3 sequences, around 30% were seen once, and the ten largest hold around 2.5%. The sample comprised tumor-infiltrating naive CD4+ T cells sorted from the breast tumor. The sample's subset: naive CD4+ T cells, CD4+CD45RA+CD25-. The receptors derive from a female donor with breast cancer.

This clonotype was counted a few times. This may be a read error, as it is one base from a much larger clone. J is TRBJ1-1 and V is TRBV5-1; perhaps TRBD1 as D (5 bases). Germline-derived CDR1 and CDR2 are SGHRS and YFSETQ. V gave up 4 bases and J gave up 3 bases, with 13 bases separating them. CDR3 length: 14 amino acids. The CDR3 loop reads CASSPQGGDTEAFF. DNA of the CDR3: TGCGCCAGCAGCCCGCAAGGAGGGGACACTGAAGCTTTCTTT.

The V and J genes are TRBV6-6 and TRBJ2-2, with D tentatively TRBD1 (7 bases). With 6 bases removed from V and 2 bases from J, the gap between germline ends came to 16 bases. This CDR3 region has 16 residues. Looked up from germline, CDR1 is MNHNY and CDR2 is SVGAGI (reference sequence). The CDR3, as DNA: TGTGCCAGCAGCCGAGGGACAGCGGGTAACACCGGGGAGCTGTTTTTT. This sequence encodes CASSRGTAGNTGELFF.

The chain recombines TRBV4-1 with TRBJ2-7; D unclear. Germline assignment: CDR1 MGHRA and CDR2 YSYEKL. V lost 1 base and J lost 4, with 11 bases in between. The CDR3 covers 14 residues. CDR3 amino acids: CASSQVGNIYEQYF. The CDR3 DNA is TGCGCCAGCAGCCAAGTTGGGAACATTTACGAGCAGTACTTC.

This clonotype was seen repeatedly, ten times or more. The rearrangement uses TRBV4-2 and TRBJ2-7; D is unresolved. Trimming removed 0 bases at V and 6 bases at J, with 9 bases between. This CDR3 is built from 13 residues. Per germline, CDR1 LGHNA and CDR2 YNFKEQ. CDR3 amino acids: CASSQDLRSEQYF. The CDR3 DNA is TGTGCCAGCAGCCAAGATCTCAGAAGCGAGCAGTACTTC.

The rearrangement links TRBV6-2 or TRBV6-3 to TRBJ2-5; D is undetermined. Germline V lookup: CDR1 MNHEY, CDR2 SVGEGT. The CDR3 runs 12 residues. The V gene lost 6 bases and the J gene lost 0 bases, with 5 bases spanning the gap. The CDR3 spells CASSWYQETQYF. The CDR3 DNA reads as TGTGCCAGCAGCTGGTACCAAGAGACCCAGTACTTC.